This note documents a single T cell receptor (beta chain) sequence. The antigen is not known. These data belong to a study of CD4+ T cells in melanoma. Findings of the study overall: In melanoma, neoantigen-specific CD4+ T cells reportedly differed in differentiation state.

CDR3 length: 16 amino acids. V was pared by 2 bases and J by 0 bases, with 11 bases between. The germline V gene encodes CDR1 ENHRY and CDR2 SYGVKD. Clones were sequenced by immunoSEQ multiplex PCR, and TCRdb holds only the in-frame ones, with some missing. This sample has more than 7,000 clones, with approximately 70% found just once. The chain has TRBV10-3 and TRBJ1-5; no clear D gene. The sequence was obtained from a human donor with melanoma. The sample was cells from a culture (not recorded whether cultured in vitro). The CDR3 DNA reads TGTGCCATCAGTGAGGGTTGGATCCGTAGCAATCAGCCCCAGCATTTT. As protein: CAISEGWIRSNQPQHF.